This note documents a single T cell receptor beta chain sequence. In the original analysis: The authors estimated nucleated cell counts from reference gene primer amplification. The repertoire was sequenced with immunoSEQ multiplex PCR; TCRdb's copy has only in-frame clones and lacks some. V and J calls and clone size are given by that table; D and trimming were obtained from the DNA. Of over 130,000 clones detected, around 90% appear once; the ten largest clones hold more than 2%. Germline V gene sequence: CDR1 SGHRS, CDR2 YFSETQ. The CDR3 is 14 amino acids. V gave up 4 bases and J gave up 6 bases; unmatched junction bases: 6. The sample belongs to a study of blood T cell repertoires in COVID-19. About the research overall: Acute-phase and convalescent COVID-19 samples originated in the United States, Italy and Spain. PBMCs, B-cell-depleted T cells, or T cells provided the cDNA or gDNA that made up the material.

This sequence originates from a human donor with COVID-19, enrolled during active disease. The donor label of this sample is uncertain. Sample: peripheral blood. V is TRBV5-1 and J is TRBJ2-7, with 11 bases identical to TRBD1. The CDR3 sequence: CASSGGTGGSEQYF. The CDR3 nucleotides read TGCGCCAGCAGCGGCGGGACAGGGGGAAGCGAGCAGTACTTC.